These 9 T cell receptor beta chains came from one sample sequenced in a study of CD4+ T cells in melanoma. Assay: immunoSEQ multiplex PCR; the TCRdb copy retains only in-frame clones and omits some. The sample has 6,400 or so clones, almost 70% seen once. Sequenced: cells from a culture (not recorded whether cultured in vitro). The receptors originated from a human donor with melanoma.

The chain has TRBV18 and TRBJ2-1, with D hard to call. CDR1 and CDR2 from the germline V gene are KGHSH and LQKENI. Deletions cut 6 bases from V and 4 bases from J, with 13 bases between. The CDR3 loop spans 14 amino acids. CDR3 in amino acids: CASSPDEKYNEQFF. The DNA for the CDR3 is TGTGCCAGCTCCCCGGATGAGAAATACAATGAGCAGTTCTTC.

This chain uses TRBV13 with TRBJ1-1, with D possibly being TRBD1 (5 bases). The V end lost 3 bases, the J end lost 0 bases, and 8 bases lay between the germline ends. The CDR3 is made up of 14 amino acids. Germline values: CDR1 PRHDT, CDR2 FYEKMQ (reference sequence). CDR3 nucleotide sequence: TGTGCCAGCAGCTTGGGGCAAATGAACACTGAAGCTTTCTTT. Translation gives CASSLGQMNTEAFF.

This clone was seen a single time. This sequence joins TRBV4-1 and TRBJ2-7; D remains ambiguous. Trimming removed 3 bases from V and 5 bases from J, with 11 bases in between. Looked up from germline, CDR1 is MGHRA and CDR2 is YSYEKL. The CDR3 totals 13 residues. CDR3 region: CASSQVGSDEQYF. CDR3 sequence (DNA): TGCGCCAGCAGCCAGGTCGGGTCGGACGAGCAGTACTTC.

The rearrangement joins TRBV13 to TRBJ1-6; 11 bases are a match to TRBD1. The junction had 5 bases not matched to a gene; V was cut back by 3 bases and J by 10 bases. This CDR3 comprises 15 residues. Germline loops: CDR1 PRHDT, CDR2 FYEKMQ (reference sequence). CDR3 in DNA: TGTGCCAGCAGCTTCGGACAGGGGGCTGGATCACCCCTCCACTTT. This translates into CASSFGQGAGSPLHF.

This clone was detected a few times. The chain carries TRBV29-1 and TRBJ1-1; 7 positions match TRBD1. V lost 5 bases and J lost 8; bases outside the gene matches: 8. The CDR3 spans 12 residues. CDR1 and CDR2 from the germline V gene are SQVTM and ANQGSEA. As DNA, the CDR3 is TGCAGCGTTCCGACAGGGCCGGCCGAAGCTTTCTTT. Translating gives CSVPTGPAEAFF.

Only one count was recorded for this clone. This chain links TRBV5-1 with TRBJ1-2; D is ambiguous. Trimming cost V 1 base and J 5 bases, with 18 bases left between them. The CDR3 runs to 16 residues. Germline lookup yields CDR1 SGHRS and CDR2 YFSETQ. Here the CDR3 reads CASSLSIGFLDYGYTF. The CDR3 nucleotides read TGCGCCAGCAGCTTGAGCATTGGGTTTTTAGATTATGGCTACACCTTC.

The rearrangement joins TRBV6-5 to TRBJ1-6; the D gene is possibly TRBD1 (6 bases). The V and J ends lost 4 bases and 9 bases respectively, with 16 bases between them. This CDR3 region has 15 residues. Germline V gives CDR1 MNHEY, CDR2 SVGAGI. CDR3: CASSLGLQGGSPLHF. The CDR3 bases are TGTGCCAGCAGTTTGGGTCTACAGGGAGGTTCACCCCTCCACTTT.

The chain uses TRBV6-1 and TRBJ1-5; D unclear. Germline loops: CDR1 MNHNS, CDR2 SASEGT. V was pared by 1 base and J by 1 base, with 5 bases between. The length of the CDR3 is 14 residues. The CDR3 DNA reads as TGTGCCAGCAGTGAAGGTCCGAGCAATCAGCCCCAGCATTTT. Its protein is CASSEGPSNQPQHF.

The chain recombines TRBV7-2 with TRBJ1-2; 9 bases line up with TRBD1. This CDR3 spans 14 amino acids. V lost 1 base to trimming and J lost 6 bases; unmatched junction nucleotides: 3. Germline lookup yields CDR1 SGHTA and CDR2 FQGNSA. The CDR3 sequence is CASSLGQGVDGYTF. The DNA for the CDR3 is TGTGCCAGCAGCTTAGGACAGGGGGTAGATGGCTACACCTTC. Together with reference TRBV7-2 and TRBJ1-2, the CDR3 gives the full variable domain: GAGVSQSPSNKVTEKGKDVELRCDPISGHTALYWYRQSLGQGLEFLIYFQGNSAPDKSGLPSDRFSAERTGGSVSTLTIQRTQQEDSAVYLCASSLGQGVDGYTFGSGTRLTVV.